The 9 T cell receptor beta chains listed next were all sequenced from one sample in a study of cytomegalovirus exposure and HLA in healthy donors. Measured with immunoSEQ multiplex PCR; TCRdb has only the in-frame clones, and not every one. The sample contains over 200,000 clones, 90% of which appear only once. The sequencing sample was made of PBMCs. The receptor set was obtained from a woman between 25 and 40 years old in good health and CMV-seronegative.

The chain combines TRBV4-2 with TRBJ2-1; unclear D gene. The CDR3 consists of 13 residues. The ends were cut back, 1 base at V and 6 bases at J, with 7 bases in the middle. Germline V gives CDR1 LGHNA, CDR2 YNFKEQ. The CDR3 sequence is CASSQGLTNEQFF. The CDR3 region has the DNA TGTGCCAGCAGCCAAGGACTGACCAATGAGCAGTTCTTC.

The V and J genes are TRBV28 and TRBJ1-1; a weak D match, TRBD1 (5 bases). With 5 bases removed from V and 1 base from J, the gap between germline ends came to 8 bases. This CDR3 is 13 amino acids long. Germline V gene lookup returns CDR1 MDHEN and CDR2 SYDVKM. CDR3 nucleotides: TGTGCCAGCAGTACAGGAAAGAACACTGAAGCTTTCTTT. It specifies CASSTGKNTEAFF. The full variable domain, in which reference TRBV28 and TRBJ1-1 provide the parts outside the CDR3, is DVKVTQSSRYLVKRTGEKVFLECVQDMDHENMFWYRQDPGLGLRLIYFSYDVKMKEKGDIPEGYSVSREKKERFSLILESASTNQTSMYLCASSTGKNTEAFFGQGTRLTVV.

The chain is built from TRBV7-7 and TRBJ2-2, with D perhaps matching TRBD1 (5 bases). This CDR3 has 14 amino acids. The germline V gene encodes CDR1 SSHAT and CDR2 FNYEAQ (reference sequence). V was cut by 2 bases and J by 3 bases, with 7 bases left in between. The chain's CDR3 is CASSLRGDTGELFF. CDR3 DNA sequence: TGTGCCAGCAGCTTAAGGGGTGACACCGGGGAGCTGTTTTTT.

The chain links TRBV15 to TRBJ2-5, with TRBD2 matching over 7 bases. V lost 6 bases to trimming and J lost 4 bases; unmatched junction nucleotides: 14. Per germline, CDR1 LNHNV and CDR2 YYDKDF (reference sequence). CDR3 size: 16 residues. For the CDR3, the DNA is TGTGCCACCAGTAATCCCTTGCGGGAGTCCCGAGAGACCCAGTACTTC. Protein sequence: CATSNPLRESRETQYF.

J is TRBJ1-2 and V is TRBV21-1. TRBV21-1 is marked as a pseudogene. The CDR3 length is 15 residues. Here the CDR3 reads CASTIRAGSYYGYTF. CDR3 DNA: TGTGCCAGCACTATAAGGGCGGGCAGTTACTATGGCTACACCTTC.

V usage is TRBV5-1 and J usage is TRBJ2-1, with 10 bases fitting TRBD1. CDR1 is SGHRS, CDR2 YFSETQ, per germline. Unmatched junction bases numbered 6, after V lost 4 bases and J lost 8 bases. This CDR3 region has 14 residues. The CDR3, as DNA: TGCGCCAGCAGCATAGGGACAGGGGTCGATGAGCAGTTCTTC. It yields the protein CASSIGTGVDEQFF. The variable domain in full, with the rest retrieved from reference TRBV5-1 and TRBJ2-1, is KAGVTQTPRYLIKTRGQQVTLSCSPISGHRSVSWYQQTPGQGLQFLFEYFSETQRNKGNFPGRFSGRQFSNSRSEMNVSTLELGDSALYLCASSIGTGVDEQFFGPGTRLTVL.

V and J are TRBV28 and TRBJ2-7; D might be TRBD2 (6 bases). The V end was cut by 5 bases, the J end by 2 bases, with 13 bases between. CDR1 is MDHEN and CDR2 is SYDVKM in the germline V gene. The CDR3 runs 14 residues. The CDR3 region is CASSEGLRTYEQYF. In DNA, the CDR3 is TGTGCCAGCAGTGAGGGACTCCGAACCTACGAGCAGTACTTC.

The rearrangement links TRBV19 to TRBJ2-1; 11 bases align to TRBD2. V lost 9 bases, J lost 12 bases, and 10 bases stayed unmatched. Per the germline V gene, CDR1 is LNHDA and CDR2 is SQIVND (reference sequence). The CDR3 is made up of 13 amino acids. The CDR3 region is CASRSGRVTRQFF. The CDR3 coding sequence is TGTGCCAGCCGTAGCGGGAGGGTAACCAGGCAGTTCTTC.

In this sample, this clone turned up once. The V gene is TRBV5-4, the J gene TRBJ2-1; a possible D gene is TRBD1 (6 bases). The germline CDR1 and CDR2 sequences are SGHNT and YYREEE (reference sequence). The CDR3 totals 13 residues. V was pared by 1 base and J by 7 bases, with 9 bases between. The CDR3 region has the DNA TGTGCCAGCAGCTTGAACAGGGCGAATGAGCAGTTCTTC. The encoded protein is CASSLNRANEQFF.